Below, 31 T cell receptor beta chains from the same sample are listed, as sequenced in a study of beta chain features in type 1 diabetes. The authors reverse transcribed all of the isolated RNA, so sequencing captured expressed TCRB transcripts. Generated by immunoSEQ multiplex PCR, the TCRdb table keeps only in-frame clones and is missing some. The data contain about 250,000 clones, under 13% of them singletons. The study, taken as a whole, reports: Significant though moderate, a shortening of TCRB CDR3s appeared in all four CD4+ subsets of Type 1 diabetes patients.

Their recognized antigens are unknown. Material for sequencing was naive CD4+ T cells from blood. The receptors come from a young man with type 1 diabetes.

The J gene is TRBJ2-3, the V gene TRBV15; 8 bases align to TRBD2. The CDR3 spans 17 residues. Germline CDR1 LNHNV, CDR2 YYDKDF (reference sequence). Trimming cost V 1 base and J 2 bases; bases outside gene matches: 8. Here the CDR3 DNA reads TGTGCCACCAGCAGAGCATTTCTAGCGGGTGTCACAGATACGCAGTATTTT. Protein sequence: CATSRAFLAGVTDTQYF.

This clone was detected a few times. The rearrangement uses TRBV5-6 and TRBJ2-3, with a weak D call TRBD2 (6 bases). The CDR3 spans 14 residues. Germline V lookup: CDR1 SGHDT, CDR2 YYEEEE. V was pared by 3 bases and J by 7 bases, with 15 bases between. DNA of the CDR3: TGTGCCAGCAGCTCTACCGGGGGAACCAATACGCAGTATTTT. It specifies CASSSTGGTNTQYF. Together with reference TRBV5-6 and TRBJ2-3, the CDR3 gives the full variable domain: DAGVTQSPTHLIKTRGQQVTLRCSPKSGHDTVSWYQQALGQGPQFIFQYYEEEERQRGNFPDRFSGHQFPNYSSELNVNALLLGDSALYLCASSSTGGTNTQYFGPGTRLTVL.

This clone appeared a few times. The rearrangement uses TRBV5-4 and TRBJ2-5, with TRBD1 as a possible D gene (6 bases). The V end was cut by 2 bases, the J end by 4 bases, with 9 bases between. The V gene's germline CDR1 is SGHNT and CDR2 YYREEE (reference sequence). The CDR3 contains 13 residues. CDR3 protein: CASSFRGIETQYF. In nucleotides, the CDR3 is TGTGCCAGCAGCTTCAGGGGCATAGAGACCCAGTACTTC.

The chain has TRBV2 and TRBJ1-2; D is unresolved. Germline CDR1 reads SNHLY; CDR2 reads FYNNEI. The CDR3 is 12 amino acids. V was shortened by 9 bases and J by 2 bases, with 10 bases between the two germline ends. CDR3 DNA sequence: TGTGCCAGTCGGAGGGCGAACTATGGCTACACCTTC. This gives the protein CASRRANYGYTF.

This clone was found a few times. The genes are TRBV27 and TRBJ2-1, with TRBD2 matching over 13 bases. Losses at the gene ends were 7 bases for V and 6 bases for J; bases not matched to a gene: 6. CDR3 length: 15 amino acids. CDR1 is MNHEY and CDR2 is SMNVEV in the germline V gene (reference sequence). The DNA for the CDR3 is TGTGCCAGCACCCGGGGACTAGCGGGAATCAATGAGCAGTTCTTC. This translates into CASTRGLAGINEQFF.

This clone was recorded a few times. The V and J genes are TRBV4-2 and TRBJ1-2; a weak D match, TRBD1 (5 bases). Trimming stripped 1 base from V and 6 bases from J, with 9 bases between. In germline, CDR1 is LGHNA, CDR2 YNFKEQ. The CDR3 totals 13 residues. The CDR3 region is CASSQGQKDGYTF. CDR3 DNA: TGTGCCAGCAGCCAAGGACAGAAGGATGGCTACACCTTC.

This clone was recorded a few times. The V call is TRBV6-1, the J call TRBJ2-3, with D perhaps matching TRBD1 (5 bases). CDR1 and CDR2 (germline): MNHNS, SASEGT. V lost 7 bases, J lost 6 bases, and 14 bases lay in between. This CDR3 is built from 13 residues. The CDR3 spells CASTANRQDTQYF. CDR3 DNA sequence: TGTGCCAGCACCGCAAACAGGCAGGATACGCAGTATTTT.

In this sample, this clone turned up a few times. This chain joins TRBV4-3 and TRBJ2-5; D might be TRBD1 (7 bases). Germline V gives CDR1 LGHNA, CDR2 YSLEER. Trimming took off 1 base at V and 5 bases at J, with 17 bases between the two ends. The CDR3 covers 16 residues. The CDR3: CASSQAGGQSRETQYF. DNA of the CDR3: TGCGCCAGCAGCCAAGCCGGGGGACAGTCGAGGGAGACCCAGTACTTC.

CDR3 coding DNA: TGTGCCAGCAGCTTAGTCTCCGTGGTTAGTCGCACAGATACGCAGTATTTT. This sequence encodes CASSLVSVVSRTDTQYF. The genes are TRBV11-2 and TRBJ2-3; D not certain. The CDR3 runs 17 residues. The V end lost 1 base, the J end lost 1 base, and 15 bases lay between the germline ends. Germline V gene sequence: CDR1 SGHAT, CDR2 FQNNGV.

This chain links TRBV9 with TRBJ2-5, with 8 bases matching TRBD1. CDR3 length: 16 amino acids. V lost 4 bases and J lost 3; bases outside the gene matches: 11. CDR1 and CDR2 from the germline V gene are SGDLS and YYNGEE. The CDR3 nucleotides are TGTGCCAGCAGCCAGAGCCAGGGGGCGCGAGAAGAGACCCAGTACTTC. It is translated as CASSQSQGAREETQYF.

The chain joins TRBV2 to TRBJ2-2; possibly TRBD1 for D (5 bases). Germline CDR1 is SNHLY and CDR2 is FYNNEI. Trimming shortened V by 7 bases and J by 7 bases, and 10 bases separated the two germline ends. The CDR3 runs to 12 residues. The CDR3 sequence: CASTQGIGELFF. DNA for the CDR3: TGTGCCAGCACCCAGGGAATCGGGGAGCTGTTTTTT.

This clone appeared a few times. This chain connects TRBV29-1 to TRBJ1-1, with 9 bases fitting TRBD1. The ends lost 6 bases at V and 10 bases at J; junction bases unmatched: 12. The CDR3 runs to 13 residues. Germline V lookup: CDR1 SQVTM, CDR2 ANQGSEA. The CDR3 nucleotides read TGCAGCGTCCACAGGGGGCTAAGTGGAAGAGCTTTCTTT. Amino acids: CSVHRGLSGRAFF.

The V gene is TRBV19, the J gene TRBJ2-7; D might be TRBD1 (5 bases). Germline CDR1 and CDR2: LNHDA and SQIVND (reference sequence). V was clipped by 6 bases and J by 2 bases, with 14 bases between them. The CDR3 is 14 residues long. In nucleotides, the CDR3 is TGTGCCAGTAGCCCCAGGGCAGCCACCTACGAGCAGTACTTC. Protein product: CASSPRAATYEQYF.

The chain links TRBV5-1 to TRBJ2-7, with TRBD1 matching over 7 bases. J lost 4 bases, V lost 1 base, and 5 bases had no gene match. The germline V gene encodes CDR1 SGHRS and CDR2 YFSETQ. This CDR3 comprises 14 residues. The CDR3 DNA reads TGCGCCAGCAGCTTGAGGGGGCTAGAATACGAGCAGTACTTC. This translates into CASSLRGLEYEQYF.

Only a few counts were recorded for this clone. The chain recombines TRBV29-1 with TRBJ2-7, with D possibly matching TRBD1 (6 bases). V was cut by 6 bases and J by 1 base, with 10 bases left in between. This CDR3 is built from 12 residues. CDR1 SQVTM and CDR2 ANQGSEA come from the germline V gene. The CDR3 DNA reads TGCAGCGTGATTGGACAGTCCTACGAGCAGTACTTC. Amino acids: CSVIGQSYEQYF.

This rearrangement joins TRBV5-1 to TRBJ2-3, with D perhaps matching TRBD2 (5 bases). Germline CDR1 is SGHRS and CDR2 is YFSETQ. CDR3 size: 13 residues. Trimming took off 4 bases at V and 6 bases at J, with 12 bases between the two ends. The CDR3: CASSPTSIDTQYF. The CDR3 nucleotides read TGCGCCAGCAGCCCTACTAGTATTGATACGCAGTATTTT.

This clone came up a few times. The rearrangement joins TRBV5-1 to TRBJ2-3, with unresolved D. Germline assignment: CDR1 SGHRS and CDR2 YFSETQ. The length of the CDR3 is 13 residues. V lost 7 bases and J lost 0, with 9 bases in between. CDR3 sequence (DNA): TGCGCCAGCCGCCAGGCGAGCACAGATACGCAGTATTTT. Amino acids: CASRQASTDTQYF.

J is TRBJ2-1 and V is TRBV7-2; 11 bases are a match to TRBD2. The CDR3 length is 15 residues. Trimming removed 5 bases from V and 8 bases from J; junction bases left unmatched: 8. Germline assignment: CDR1 SGHTA and CDR2 FQGNSA. The CDR3 spells CASSVSGGAFDEQFF. In DNA, the CDR3 is TGTGCCAGCAGCGTTAGCGGGGGGGCGTTCGATGAGCAGTTCTTC.

The table lists this clone with a few counts. This rearrangement joins TRBV7-6 to TRBJ1-6; 8 nucleotides match TRBD1. V trimming: 3 bases; J trimming: 7 bases; junction bases outside the gene matches: 5. The germline CDR1 and CDR2 sequences are SGHVS and FNYEAQ. The CDR3 covers 15 residues. The CDR3 DNA reads as TGTGCCAGCAGCTTTGGGACAGGCCCGAATTCACCCCTCCACTTT. Translation: CASSFGTGPNSPLHF.

This clone was counted only a few times. The J gene is TRBJ1-1, the V gene TRBV11-2; 8 bases line up with TRBD1. The CDR3 is made up of 15 amino acids. CDR1 and CDR2 from the germline V gene are SGHAT and FQNNGV. The junction had 10 bases not matched to a gene; V was cut back by 4 bases and J by 6 bases. The CDR3 bases are TGTGCCAGCAGCTCCAACAGGGGGAAATTCGCTGAAGCTTTCTTT. This encodes CASSSNRGKFAEAFF. Filled out from reference TRBV11-2 and TRBJ1-1, the complete variable domain reads EAGVAQSPRYKIIEKRQSVAFWCNPISGHATLYWYQQILGQGPKLLIQFQNNGVVDDSQLPKDRFSAERLKGVDSTLKIQPAKLEDSAVYLCASSSNRGKFAEAFFGQGTRLTVV.

The sample holds a few counts of this clone. The chain combines TRBV7-2 with TRBJ1-4; D ambiguous. V gave up 5 bases and J gave up 0 bases, with 13 bases separating them. This CDR3 is 16 amino acids long. The germline gives CDR1 SGHTA, CDR2 FQGNSA. CDR3 DNA sequence: TGTGCCAGCAGCGGTACAACTATTACAACTAATGAAAAACTGTTTTTT. Translated: CASSGTTITTNEKLFF.

This clone was detected only a few times. The rearrangement joins TRBV7-2 to TRBJ2-3, with D perhaps matching TRBD1 (5 bases). Trimming pared 1 base from V and 4 bases from J, leaving 15 bases between. The V gene's germline CDR1 is SGHTA and CDR2 FQGNSA. The CDR3 runs 16 residues. CDR3 DNA sequence: TGTGCCAGCAGCTTAGTCCCAGGGAAAATCGCAGATACGCAGTATTTT. Its protein is CASSLVPGKIADTQYF.

The chain employs TRBV6-1 and TRBJ2-7; 7 positions agree with TRBD1. Germline loops: CDR1 MNHNS, CDR2 SASEGT. Trimming at V came to 6 bases and at J to 0 bases, leaving 5 bases not matched to a gene. CDR3 length equals 14 residues. The CDR3 sequence: CASRPQGSSYEQYF. Written as DNA, the CDR3 is TGTGCCAGCAGACCACAGGGGAGCTCCTACGAGCAGTACTTC.

The V gene is TRBV11-1, the J gene TRBJ2-1, with 13 bases lining up with TRBD2. V was pared by 5 bases and J by 5 bases, with 12 bases of the junction left unmatched. Germline V CDR1 and CDR2: SGHAT, FQDESV (reference sequence). The CDR3 length is 18 residues. CDR3 sequence reads: CASSPRPGLAGYDNEQFF. CDR3 nucleotides: TGTGCCAGCAGCCCCCGACCGGGACTAGCGGGGTACGACAATGAGCAGTTCTTC.

This clone was recorded a few times. V and J are TRBV9 and TRBJ2-4, with D tentatively TRBD1 (6 bases). The CDR3 length is 16 residues. From germline, CDR1 is SGDLS and CDR2 YYNGEE. V was cut by 3 bases and J by 8 bases, with 21 bases left in between. Written as DNA, the CDR3 is TGTGCCAGCAGCGCAGCAGGGGACCCCTCAGTGGACATTCAGTACTTC. Translated: CASSAAGDPSVDIQYF.

The genes are TRBV7-3 and TRBJ2-3, with D hard to call. Trimming took 5 bases from V and 8 from J, leaving 11 bases between them. The germline gives CDR1 SGHTA, CDR2 FQGTGA. The CDR3 totals 12 residues. This CDR3 reads CASSAISGTQYF. The CDR3 DNA is TGTGCCAGCAGCGCAATTAGTGGTACGCAGTATTTT.

The chain links TRBV4-2 to TRBJ2-2; D is ambiguous. CDR1 is LGHNA and CDR2 is YNFKEQ in the germline V gene. The CDR3 runs 13 residues. With 0 bases removed from V and 12 bases from J, the gap between germline ends came to 11 bases. The CDR3 DNA sequence: TGTGCCAGCAGCCAAGAATCGGTGATGAAGCTGTTTTTT. Amino acids: CASSQESVMKLFF.

This clone came up a few times. The chain joins TRBV5-1 to TRBJ2-1; 11 nucleotides line up with TRBD1. The germline V gene has CDR1 SGHRS and CDR2 YFSETQ. The CDR3 has 15 residues. V shed 4 bases and J 8 bases; nucleotides not matched to a gene: 8. Here the CDR3 DNA reads TGCGCCAGCAGCGGGCGGGGACAGGGGGTCGATGAGCAGTTCTTC. It is translated as CASSGRGQGVDEQFF.

This clone appeared a few times. This chain connects TRBV9 to TRBJ2-6; possibly TRBD2 for D (7 bases). Between the trimmed V and J ends, which lost 7 bases and 0 bases, there was a span of 14 bases. The germline V gene encodes CDR1 SGDLS and CDR2 YYNGEE. The CDR3 sequence is 16 residues long. CDR3 protein: CASGGGRSSGANVLTF. CDR3 nucleotide sequence: TGTGCCAGCGGGGGGGGCAGAAGCTCTGGGGCCAACGTCCTGACTTTC.

The chain carries TRBV5-1 and TRBJ2-1; TRBD2 matches 7 bases. Germline CDR1 and CDR2: SGHRS and YFSETQ. V lost 6 bases, J lost 7 bases, and 1 base stayed unmatched. This CDR3 has 11 residues. Here the CDR3 reads CASKGGNEQFF. For the CDR3, the DNA is TGCGCCAGCAAGGGAGGGAATGAGCAGTTCTTC.

The genes are TRBV25-1 and TRBJ1-1; D ambiguous. The CDR3 has 17 amino acids. The ends were cut back, 8 bases at V and 4 bases at J, with 26 bases in the middle. The germline CDR1 and CDR2 sequences are MGHDK and SYGVNS. The chain's CDR3 is CASPIDDRQRLSTEAFF. CDR3 DNA: TGTGCCAGCCCTATAGACGATCGGCAGCGCCTGAGCACTGAAGCTTTCTTT.